This is a list of T cell receptor beta chains from one sample in a study of cytomegalovirus exposure and HLA in healthy donors. Profiling relied on immunoSEQ multiplex PCR, and the TCRdb table lists in-frame clones only, not all of them. This table has around 100,000 clones, 70% appearing once. Sequencing was done on a sample of PBMCs. These receptors were obtained from a man aged 40-50 years in good health and CMV-seropositive. The CDR3 runs from the conserved cysteine through the conserved F or W. D genes are given only for firm matches. Size is omitted from some rows. Given values are once, few, many or a class for expanded clones.

V,D,J,size,DNA,CDR3
TRBV4-2,-,TRBJ2-5,-,TGTGCCAGCAGCCAATTCCAACGGGAGCACCAAGAGACCCAGTACTTC,CASSQFQREHQETQYF
TRBV5-1,-,TRBJ1-1,-,TGCGCCAGCAGCTTGGAGCAGGGTGGGACTGAAGCTTTCTTT,CASSLEQGGTEAFF
TRBV5-4,-,TRBJ2-3,-,TGTGCCAGCAGCGCGTCAAATGGGGGCGGGCGTACGCAGTATTTT,CASSASNGGGRTQYF
TRBV6-5,-,TRBJ2-5,-,TGTGCCAGCAGTTATGGACTCCTTGGGACCCAGTACTTC,CASSYGLLGTQYF
TRBV25-1,TRBD1,TRBJ2-1,-,TGTGCCAGCAGTGGAAGGACAGGCAATGAGCAGTTCTTC,CASSGRTGNEQFF
TRBV6-1,-,TRBJ2-2,-,TGTGCCAGCAGGGAACCGGGACCGGGGGTGGGGGGGGAGCTGTTTTTT,CASREPGPGVGGELFF
TRBV30,TRBD1,TRBJ1-5,once,TGTGCCTGGAGTGCCGGGACAGGCAATCAGCCCCAGCATTTT,CAWSAGTGNQPQHF
TRBV12-5,TRBD2,TRBJ2-3,-,TGTGCTAGTGGTTTGCCGCCCACTAGCGGCGGCACAGATACGCAGTATTTT,CASGLPPTSGGTDTQYF
TRBV5-1,TRBD2,TRBJ2-1,-,TGCGCCAGCAGCTTGGCAGGACTAGCGGGACTTGAGCAGTTCTTC,CASSLAGLAGLEQFF
TRBV7-9,-,TRBJ1-5,-,TGTGCCAGCAGCGTAGGGGGAGGTCAGCCCCAGCATTTT,CASSVGGGQPQHF
TRBV5-6,-,TRBJ1-5,-,TGTGCCAGCAGCTTGGGTGGCGGGGGGCCTCAGCCCCAGCATTTT,CASSLGGGGPQPQHF
TRBV19,TRBD1,TRBJ2-6,-,TGTGCCAGTGGGACAGGGGGTCGCTCTGGGGCCAACGTCCTGACTTTC,CASGTGGRSGANVLTF
TRBV7-6,-,TRBJ2-1,-,TGTGCCAGCAGCTTAGGCGGCTCCTACAATGAGCAGTTCTTC,CASSLGGSYNEQFF
TRBV5-1,-,TRBJ2-1,-,TGCGCCAGCAGCTTGGAAAAGAGCTCCTACAATGAGCAGTTCTTC,CASSLEKSSYNEQFF
TRBV18,TRBD1,TRBJ1-4,-,TGTGCCAGCTCACCCGACAGGGGGGGAAGTAATGAAAAACTGTTTTTT,CASSPDRGGSNEKLFF
TRBV7-2,-,TRBJ2-7,-,TGTGCCAGCAGCTTAGCGCTAGTAACCTACGAGCAGTACTTC,CASSLALVTYEQYF
TRBV30,-,TRBJ1-2,-,TGTGCCTGGAGTTACCAGGGGACTAGTGGCTACACCTTC,CAWSYQGTSGYTF
TRBV7-9,-,TRBJ1-2,once,TGTGCCAGCAGCTATCGACGGGAGGAGATTAACTATGGCTACACCTTC,CASSYRREEINYGYTF
TRBV7-9,-,TRBJ1-5,-,TGTGCCAGCAGCCGCCCCGGGGAACAGCCCCAGCATTTT,CASSRPGEQPQHF
TRBV18,-,TRBJ1-2,-,TGTGCCAGCTCACCACCGACAACTAACTATGGCTACACCTTC,CASSPPTTNYGYTF
TRBV4-1,TRBD1,TRBJ1-1,-,TGCGCCAGCAGCCAAGGCGCGTGGGACAGGGGAAAGACTGAAGCTTTCTTT,CASSQGAWDRGKTEAFF
TRBV2,TRBD2,TRBJ2-7,-,TGTGCCAGCAGTCCACTCACTGGACTAGCGGGAGACGAGCAGTACTTC,CASSPLTGLAGDEQYF
TRBV29-1,TRBD1,TRBJ2-7,-,TGCAGCGTTGATGGGCAGGGGGCTCTAGACGAGCAGTACTTC,CSVDGQGALDEQYF
TRBV6-5,TRBD1,TRBJ1-2,-,TGTGCCAGCAGTTATAGGACAGGGGTCTATGGCTACACCTTC,CASSYRTGVYGYTF
TRBV7-8,-,TRBJ1-1,-,TGTGCCAGCAGCTTAGCTCCCGGGACACGGACCGAAGCTTTCTTT,CASSLAPGTRTEAFF
TRBV6-5,-,TRBJ1-4,once,TGTGCCAGCAGTTTAGAAGCCCCAACAACTAATGAAAAACTGTTTTTT,CASSLEAPTTNEKLFF